This T cell receptor (beta chain) was found in a study of breast tumors, draining lymph nodes, adjacent tissues. Whole-study results and caveats: The lymph node origin of tumor T cells was framed as consistent with a hypothesis, not demonstrated. Tumors had less TCR diversity than lymph nodes, more than nontumor tissue. Luminal-like breast cancer showed significantly higher tumor–nontumor repertoire similarity than basal-like.

This clonotype was detected many times. The target antigen is unknown. Samples came from axillary lymph nodes draining the breast cancer. TCRdb re-derived calls from the multiplex PCR reads in MiXCR, one entry per CDR3 protein. Of some 110,000 distinct CDR3 sequences listed, around 30% were seen once; the top ten hold approximately 5.3%. The receptor comes from a female donor with breast cancer. Some clones in this sample may be carry-over from other donors' samples. The sample was axillary lymph node tissue.

Here the CDR3 reads CASSVVGSFPGELFF. The CDR3, as DNA: TGTGCCAGCAGCGTAGTGGGTTCTTTCCCGGGGGAGCTGTTTTTT. The chain links TRBV9 to TRBJ2-2; D remains ambiguous. V was clipped by 0 bases and J by 8 bases, with 14 bases between them. Germline V CDR1 and CDR2: SGDLS, YYNGEE. This CDR3 contains 15 residues.